A single sample is the source of the 18 T cell receptor beta chains below, sequenced in a study of T cell changes during pregnancy in multiple sclerosis. Some clones are missing from TCRdb's copy, which holds only in-frame ones; the method was immunoSEQ multiplex PCR. The repertoire includes tens of thousands of clones, about 89% of them detected once, and 0.86% sits in the top ten. The sequencing used peripheral blood, collected in the second trimester of pregnancy. The receptors shown here come from a female donor with multiple sclerosis, enrolled in a pregnancy study.

The chain is built from TRBV14 and TRBJ1-3; no clear D gene. V lost 0 bases and J lost 0, with 9 bases in between. Germline CDR1 is SGHDN and CDR2 is FVKESK. This CDR3 spans 16 amino acids. The CDR3 protein is CASSQEGASSGNTIYF. Here the CDR3 DNA reads TGTGCCAGCAGCCAAGAGGGAGCAAGCTCTGGAAACACCATATATTTT.

This chain links TRBV6-1 with TRBJ1-5, with unresolved D. The V gene lost 3 bases and the J gene lost 5 bases, with 11 bases spanning the gap. This CDR3 is built from 14 residues. The V gene's germline CDR1 is MNHNS and CDR2 SASEGT. CDR3 sequence (DNA): TGTGCCAGCAGTGATCAGAGGTGGGATCAGCCCCAGCATTTT. The encoded protein is CASSDQRWDQPQHF.

J is TRBJ2-7 and V is TRBV7-2; 9 bases align to TRBD1. The ends lost 11 bases at V and 2 bases at J; junction bases unmatched: 7. This CDR3 is built from 13 residues. The germline V gene has CDR1 SGHTA and CDR2 FQGNSA. CDR3 in amino acids: CTPRGQGAYEQYF. The DNA of the CDR3 is TGTACCCCGCGGGGACAGGGAGCCTACGAGCAGTACTTC.

J is TRBJ1-2 and V is TRBV5-5; D is possibly TRBD1 (5 bases). Germline V lookup: CDR1 SGHKS, CDR2 YYEKEE (reference sequence). V shed 3 bases and J shed 4 bases, with 13 bases lying between them. The CDR3 spans 14 residues. CDR3 sequence (DNA): TGTGCCAGCAGCTCGCAAGGACAAAGCTATGGCTACACCTTC. Its protein product is CASSSQGQSYGYTF.

The gene calls are TRBV7-9 and TRBJ2-1; D might be TRBD2 (7 bases). This CDR3 region has 14 residues. Trimming pared 2 bases from V and 9 bases from J, leaving 14 bases between. Germline V gives CDR1 SEHNR, CDR2 FQNEAQ (reference sequence). CDR3 nucleotides: TGTGCCAGCAGCTTACCCGCGGGGGCCCCTGAGCAGTTCTTC. It encodes CASSLPAGAPEQFF.

Here the CDR3 reads CASSSGISNQPQHF. CDR3 nucleotide sequence: TGTGCCAGCAGCTCCGGGATTAGCAATCAGCCCCAGCATTTT. J is TRBJ1-5 and V is TRBV7-2; D is ambiguous. The V and J ends lost 4 bases and 0 bases respectively, with 7 bases between them. The CDR3 sequence is 14 residues long. Germline lookup yields CDR1 SGHTA and CDR2 FQGNSA.

This rearrangement joins TRBV9 to TRBJ1-1; D unclear. CDR1 and CDR2 from the germline V gene are SGDLS and YYNGEE. The CDR3 consists of 14 residues. Trimming cost V 0 bases and J 6 bases, with 12 bases left between them. CDR3 nucleotide sequence: TGTGCCAGCAGCGTAGTTGCAGGCAGCCCTGAAGCTTTCTTT. Its translation is CASSVVAGSPEAFF.

The chain is built from TRBV7-2 and TRBJ2-3; no definite D call. This CDR3 has 14 residues. Germline CDR1 SGHTA, CDR2 FQGNSA. V was shortened by 3 bases and J by 3 bases, with 10 bases between the two germline ends. The CDR3 coding sequence is TGTGCCAGCAGCTTCTACACGCGGACAGATACGCAGTATTTT. Translating it yields CASSFYTRTDTQYF.

This clone was seen a single time. The chain has TRBV6-1 and TRBJ1-5, with D uncertain. V was cut by 3 bases and J by 1 base, with 4 bases left in between. Per germline, CDR1 MNHNS and CDR2 SASEGT. This CDR3 is 13 amino acids long. CDR3 amino acids: CASSDRSNQPQHF. CDR3 DNA sequence: TGTGCCAGCAGTGACAGGAGCAATCAGCCCCAGCATTTT.

CDR3: CASSLAGGVTEAFF. The CDR3 DNA is TGTGCCAGCAGCTTAGCGGGGGGGGTTACTGAAGCTTTCTTT. V and J are TRBV7-9 and TRBJ1-1; D perhaps matches TRBD1 (5 bases). Germline V gene data show CDR1 as SEHNR and CDR2 as FQNEAQ (reference sequence). Deletions cut 0 bases from V and 5 bases from J, with 10 bases between. The CDR3 loop spans 14 amino acids.

The chain uses TRBV4-2 and TRBJ2-3, with 9 positions matching TRBD1. Trimming cost V 4 bases and J 2 bases; bases outside gene matches: 7. From germline, CDR1 is LGHNA and CDR2 YNFKEQ. The CDR3 loop spans 16 amino acids. The CDR3 nucleotides are TGTGCCAGCAGCCTTTACGGGACAGGGTACACAGATACGCAGTATTTT. This sequence encodes CASSLYGTGYTDTQYF.

The table lists this clone with a count of one. Other DNA sequences in this sample translate to the same CDR3. The chain has TRBV7-2 and TRBJ1-5; TRBD1 might be the D (5 bases). CDR1 is SGHTA and CDR2 is FQGNSA in the germline V gene. The CDR3 spans 13 residues. V was trimmed by 2 bases and J by 7 bases, leaving 9 bases between them. Here the CDR3 reads CASSLRGEQPQHF. The CDR3 nucleotides are TGTGCCAGCAGCTTACGGGGGGAGCAGCCCCAGCATTTT.

The chain is built from TRBV7-3 and TRBJ2-3, with a weak D call TRBD1 (5 bases). CDR1 is SGHTA, CDR2 FQGTGA, per germline. The CDR3 is 14 residues long. V dropped 1 base and J dropped 2 bases, with 7 bases sitting between them. The CDR3 DNA follows: TGTGCCAGCAGCTTAATGGACACCACAGATACGCAGTATTTT. Protein: CASSLMDTTDTQYF.

J is TRBJ2-5 and V is TRBV30; 7 bases are shared with TRBD2. The V and J ends lost 0 bases and 1 base, in that order; junction bases with no gene match: 5. CDR3 length equals 15 residues. The V gene's germline CDR1 is GTSNPN and CDR2 SVGIG (reference sequence). The CDR3 sequence is CAWSVGWGGQETQYF. The CDR3, as DNA: TGTGCCTGGAGTGTCGGGTGGGGGGGCCAAGAGACCCAGTACTTC. Drawing the rest from reference TRBV30 and TRBJ2-5, the complete variable domain is SQTIHQWPATLVQPVGSPLSLECTVEGTSNPNLYWYRQAAGRGLQLLFYSVGIGQISSEVPQNLSASRPQDRQFILSSKKLLLSDSGFYLCAWSVGWGGQETQYFGPGTRLLVL.

This chain links TRBV6-6 with TRBJ2-7, with 7 bases matching TRBD2. This CDR3 spans 16 amino acids. Trimming removed 0 bases from V and 3 bases from J; junction bases left unmatched: 8. CDR1 is MNHNY and CDR2 is SVGAGI in the germline V gene (reference sequence). CDR3 in amino acids: CASSYSGGVPSYEQYF. In DNA, the CDR3 is TGTGCCAGCAGTTACTCGGGGGGGGTCCCCAGCTACGAGCAGTACTTC.

This clone showed up just once. The junction does not match germline at one end; this may be a read error. CDR3 in DNA: TGTGCCAGCGCTACGGGCAGTTGGGGGGGGTTATTC. It codes for CASATGSWGGLF. The rearrangement uses TRBV5-4 and TRBJ2-7, with TRBD2 matching 7 bases. This CDR3 has 12 amino acids. CDR1 is SGHNT, CDR2 YYREEE, per germline (reference sequence).

This chain joins TRBV6-5 and TRBJ2-7, with 7 bases aligning to TRBD1. The CDR3 runs 15 residues. The trim removed 6 bases at V and 0 bases at J, leaving 8 bases unmatched. The germline V gene encodes CDR1 MNHEY and CDR2 SVGAGI. CDR3 region: CASSQGQAISYEQYF. CDR3 sequence (DNA): TGTGCCAGCAGCCAAGGACAGGCCATCTCCTACGAGCAGTACTTC.

This clone was counted ten times or more. The genes are TRBV6-4 and TRBJ2-3, with 10 bases that match TRBD2. The CDR3 has 16 amino acids. Germline CDR1 reads MRHNA; CDR2 reads SNTAGT. V was clipped by 2 bases and J by 2 bases; unmatched bases: 4. CDR3 region: CASSDGAGGPTDTQYF. The CDR3 DNA is TGTGCCAGCAGTGACGGAGCGGGGGGGCCCACAGATACGCAGTATTTT.